This entry lists 8 T cell receptor beta chains sequenced from one sample in a study of neurological immune-mediated disorders. A single record per CDR3 protein comes from TCRdb applying MiXCR to the 5' RACE reads. The sample lists approximately 87,000 distinct CDR3 sequences, around 14% occurring once. Input material: PBMCs. These receptors were taken from a woman aged 45-60 years in good health.

This clonotype was seen ten or more times. The J gene is TRBJ2-1, the V gene TRBV6-5; TRBD2 matches 16 bases. The CDR3 runs 18 residues. V dropped 6 bases and J dropped 4; count of bases not matched to a gene: 9. The germline CDR1 and CDR2 sequences are MNHEY and SVGAGI. CDR3 residues: CASSLGLAGGPGYNEQFF. The DNA of the CDR3 is TGTGCCAGCAGCTTGGGACTAGCGGGGGGGCCGGGGTACAATGAGCAGTTCTTC.

This clonotype was seen repeatedly, ten times or more. The chain couples TRBV5-1 to TRBJ2-2; 8 bases are shared with TRBD2. V shed 3 bases and J 7 bases; nucleotides not matched to a gene: 11. Germline V gives CDR1 SGHRS, CDR2 YFSETQ. The CDR3 is made up of 16 amino acids. The CDR3 region is CASSSIPGLGGGELFF. CDR3 DNA sequence: TGCGCCAGCAGCTCAATACCGGGACTAGGAGGCGGGGAGCTGTTTTTT.

This clonotype was detected ten times or more. This chain connects TRBV12-3 or TRBV12-4 to TRBJ2-2, with TRBD2 identical over 10 bases. V lost 6 bases, J lost 5 bases, and 9 bases stayed unmatched. The CDR3 contains 16 residues. The CDR3 reads CASSTSGGGKTGELFF. The CDR3 nucleotides read TGTGCCAGCAGCACCAGCGGGGGGGGTAAGACCGGGGAGCTGTTTTTT.

This clonotype was detected many times. V is TRBV14 and J is TRBJ1-1; TRBD1 might be the D (5 bases). Germline CDR1 SGHDN, CDR2 FVKESK. This CDR3 region has 14 residues. V was cut by 4 bases and J by 3 bases, with 12 bases left in between. CDR3 DNA sequence: TGTGCCAGCAGCCGCCACTGGGGGGACACTGAAGCTTTCTTT. Protein: CASSRHWGDTEAFF.

This clonotype was observed at least ten times. V gene TRBV20-1 combines with J gene TRBJ2-7, with 8 bases that match TRBD1. Germline CDR1 is DFQATT and CDR2 is SNEGSKA (reference sequence). The CDR3 covers 16 residues. The ends lost 0 bases at V and 1 base at J; junction bases unmatched: 8. CDR3 sequence reads: CSARERGQVKSYEQYF. The CDR3, as DNA: TGCAGTGCTAGAGAAAGGGGACAGGTCAAATCCTACGAGCAGTACTTC.

This clonotype was counted many times. The chain links TRBV29-1 to TRBJ1-2, with D perhaps matching TRBD1 (6 bases). Germline V CDR1 and CDR2: SQVTM, ANQGSEA. This CDR3 region has 17 residues. V lost 6 bases and J lost 5, with 28 bases in between. The DNA of the CDR3 is TGCAGCGTCGACCAAACAGGAAACCAAAGAACAGGGTATGGCTACACCTTC. Translated, it gives CSVDQTGNQRTGYGYTF.

This clonotype showed up many times. The chain carries TRBV7-9 and TRBJ1-2; 9 positions agree with TRBD1. The CDR3 loop spans 14 amino acids. Germline values: CDR1 SEHNR, CDR2 FQNEAQ (reference sequence). The J segment lost 2 bases and the V segment lost 5 bases, leaving 3 bases of the junction unmatched. The CDR3 coding sequence is TGTGCCAGCAGCCTAGGGACAGGGAACTATGGCTACACCTTC. Protein product: CASSLGTGNYGYTF.

This clonotype was detected many times. This rearrangement joins TRBV5-1 to TRBJ1-2; D is perhaps TRBD1 (5 bases). Between the trimmed V and J ends, which lost 0 bases and 4 bases, there was a span of 13 bases. Germline V gene lookup returns CDR1 SGHRS and CDR2 YFSETQ. This CDR3 comprises 15 residues. The CDR3 nucleotides read TGCGCCAGCAGCTTGGGGCAGGGTGGGAGCTATGGCTACACCTTC. This encodes CASSLGQGGSYGYTF. The complete variable domain, with remaining parts taken from reference TRBV5-1 and TRBJ1-2, reads KAGVTQTPRYLIKTRGQQVTLSCSPISGHRSVSWYQQTPGQGLQFLFEYFSETQRNKGNFPGRFSGRQFSNSRSEMNVSTLELGDSALYLCASSLGQGGSYGYTFGSGTRLTVV.